This T cell receptor beta chain was recovered during a study of shared T cell receptors in the human thymus. The protocol was immunoSEQ multiplex PCR, while the TCRdb copy is restricted to in-frame clones and leaves out a portion. The repertoire holds hundreds of thousands of clones, with 75% to 80% as singletons. Per germline, CDR1 LNHDA and CDR2 SQIVND (reference sequence). J gave up 4 bases and V 3 bases, and 9 bases lay outside the gene matches. The CDR3 length is 15 residues. These data also formed part of another study, on human thymus T cells. That investigation notes: Corrective cardiac surgery supplied the resected thymus tissue.

Sequencing used thymocytes. The chain has TRBV19 and TRBJ2-7; 7 bases are a match to TRBD2. This clonotype originated in a boy less than two years old with a congenital heart defect. The CDR3 DNA follows: TGTGCCAGTAGTATGTGCAGGGAGGGAGGATACGAGCAGTACTTC. It specifies CASSMCREGGYEQYF.